This record looks at one TCR beta chain sequence and its context. These data come from a study of regulatory T cells in long-lasting Graves disease. iRepertoire HTBI primers and Arm-PCR of CDR3 regions built TCR beta libraries. TCRdb re-analysed the multiplex PCR reads in MiXCR, keeping a single row per CDR3 protein. The sample includes hundreds of thousands of distinct CDR3 sequences, around 19% of them seen just once. Stated time point: persistent/refractory GD, antithyroid drugs over 5 years with positive TRAb. The TCR library used RNA extracted from PBMCs. With 0 bases clipped from V and 3 bases from J, the junction kept 6 bases outside the gene matches. The CDR3 consists of 16 residues. CDR1 and CDR2 (germline): MNHEY, SVGAGI.

V usage is TRBV6-5 and J usage is TRBJ1-2, with TRBD1 matching 8 bases. The material was peripheral blood mononuclear cells (PBMCs), obtained when the disease was refractory, from a patient treated with antithyroid drugs. The sequence came from a female donor with Graves disease. The CDR3 bases are TGTGCCAGCAGTTACTCGACAGGGGCGCTTCACTATGGCTACACCTTC. Amino acids: CASSYSTGALHYGYTF.